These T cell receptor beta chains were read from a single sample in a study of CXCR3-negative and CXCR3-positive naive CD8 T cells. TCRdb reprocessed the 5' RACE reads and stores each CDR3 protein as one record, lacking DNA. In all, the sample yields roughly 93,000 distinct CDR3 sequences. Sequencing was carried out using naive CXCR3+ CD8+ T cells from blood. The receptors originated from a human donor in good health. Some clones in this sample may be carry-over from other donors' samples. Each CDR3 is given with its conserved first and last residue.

CASSLHVNYEQYF TRBJ2-7 TRBV7-6
CASSTGADTGELFF TRBJ2-2 TRBV6-4
CASGWTGGPRDYGYTF TRBJ1-2 TRBV7-2
CASTQRGNTEAFF TRBJ1-1 TRBV5-1
CSVVFGYSYEQYF TRBJ2-7 TRBV29-1
CASSTGNQASYNEQFF TRBJ2-1 TRBV27
CASSLGWNEETQYF TRBJ2-5 TRBV12-3/TRBV12-4
CATQAGGSSYNEQFF TRBJ2-1 TRBV24-1
CASGGGYTGELFF TRBJ2-2 TRBV12-3/TRBV12-4
CASSMDSSYEQYF TRBJ2-7 TRBV7-2
CASSLSSGDYNEQFF TRBJ2-1 TRBV5-5
CASSIGGRGMNNEQFF TRBJ2-1 TRBV19
CASSEARGPYEQYF TRBJ2-7 TRBV25-1
CASSLLRGTGRFGYTF TRBJ1-2 TRBV7-8
CASTRLEQSSETQYF TRBJ2-5 TRBV7-9
CASSQVPGWDYGYTF TRBJ1-2 TRBV14
CASSQDRSRGSYNEQFF TRBJ2-1 TRBV3-2
CASEGATNEKLFF TRBJ1-4 TRBV12-5
CASRPSANGLSSYNEQFF TRBJ2-1 TRBV7-9
CASSYMNEQFF TRBJ2-1 TRBV6-5
CASSQVLAGDTIYF TRBJ1-3 TRBV14
CASSLASSEQYF TRBJ2-7 TRBV7-8
CASSKVDRGSNTGELFF TRBJ2-2 TRBV21-1
CASSHLVLWGNEQFF TRBJ2-1 TRBV6-2/TRBV6-3
CASSLEAWAEAFF TRBJ1-1 TRBV7-9
CASSTTGTRMMETQYF TRBJ2-5 TRBV28
CSVYGRNYGYTF TRBJ1-2 TRBV29-1
CASRIPRGRYEQYF TRBJ2-7 TRBV28
CASSPDRGGLRDTGELFF TRBJ2-2 TRBV5-6
CASNEDTSYEQYF TRBJ2-7 TRBV10-2
CASSLGTAEEQYF TRBJ2-7 TRBV4-1
CASSWTSTKQETQYF TRBJ2-5 TRBV6-2/TRBV6-3
CASRGGHDASNTEAFF TRBJ1-1 TRBV21-1
CASSFLLANNEQFF TRBJ2-1 TRBV7-9
CSVDGNPENTGELFF TRBJ2-2 TRBV29-1
CASSSPEGRSNQPQHF TRBJ1-5 TRBV28
CAISESVDYYEQYF TRBJ2-7 TRBV10-3
CASSQDRGSSGELFF TRBJ2-2 TRBV4-3
CAWSPGGIGEQYF TRBJ2-7 TRBV30
CSVVSGFYNEQFF TRBJ2-1 TRBV29-1
CASSPQGGGTNTEAFF TRBJ1-1 TRBV9
CASSLLRDSNVFYGYTF TRBJ1-2 TRBV6-5